The 17 T cell receptor beta chains given below trace back to one sample, sequenced in a study of control samples from healthy donors and cancer patients (dated by TCRdb to 2020 to 2021). The library was built by means of the immunoSEQ multiplex PCR assay. Sourced from immuneACCESS, this table was stored by TCRdb with only in-frame sequences that have V and J called. A share of the clones is absent; for the studies checked, an unresolved V gene accounts for under half, and the remainder has no known explanation. The sample includes over 75,000 clones, with around 92% observed a single time. Clones ranked in the top ten supply around a sixth of the sample. The sample taken for sequencing was blood. These receptors all stem from a man younger than 40 in good health.

J is TRBJ2-7 and V is TRBV7-8; D is ambiguous. Germline-derived CDR1 and CDR2 are SGHVS and FQNEAQ. The germline V and J ends were trimmed by 4 bases and 5 bases, with 6 bases remaining between them. This CDR3 comprises 11 residues. CDR3 sequence reads: CASSSPDEQYF. For the CDR3, the DNA is TGTGCCAGCAGCTCTCCCGACGAGCAGTACTTC.

V and J are TRBV4-1 and TRBJ2-3; D uncertain. Germline CDR1 is MGHRA and CDR2 is YSYEKL. This CDR3 spans 16 amino acids. V was pared by 1 base and J by 2 bases, with 13 bases between. CDR3 DNA: TGCGCCAGCAGCCAAGGGGTCGTCCGGAACACAGATACGCAGTATTTT. As protein: CASSQGVVRNTDTQYF.

The genes are TRBV9 and TRBJ2-7; D might be TRBD2 (5 bases). The V gene lost 2 bases and the J gene lost 2 bases, with 8 bases spanning the gap. CDR3 length: 13 residues. Germline CDR1 reads SGDLS; CDR2 reads YYNGEE. CDR3 amino acids: CASSVGEAYEQYF. DNA for the CDR3: TGTGCCAGCAGCGTCGGGGAAGCCTACGAGCAGTACTTC.

The chain links TRBV24-1 to TRBJ2-3; D is undetermined. From germline, CDR1 is KGHDR and CDR2 SFDVKD. Trimming removed 2 bases at V and 0 bases at J, with 8 bases between. The CDR3 spans 15 residues. The CDR3 reads CATSDSQTSTDTQYF. The CDR3 nucleotides are TGTGCCACCAGTGATTCCCAGACTAGCACAGATACGCAGTATTTT.

The rearrangement joins TRBV5-6 to TRBJ2-7; D is perhaps TRBD1 (6 bases). The CDR3 runs to 11 residues. Germline V gene data show CDR1 as SGHDT and CDR2 as YYEEEE. V gave up 3 bases and J gave up 5 bases, with 6 bases separating them. The CDR3 spells CASSWDNEQYF. In DNA, the CDR3 is TGTGCCAGCAGCTGGGACAACGAGCAGTACTTC.

This chain joins TRBV5-6 and TRBJ2-1, with 8 positions matching TRBD2. The germline V gene encodes CDR1 SGHDT and CDR2 YYEEEE. There are 13 residues in the CDR3. The V and J ends lost 2 bases and 15 bases, in that order; junction bases with no gene match: 10. The CDR3 nucleotides read TGTGCCAGCAGCTTTTCGTCTACTAGCGGCGGGTTCTTC. Translated: CASSFSSTSGGFF.

The chain recombines TRBV5-5 with TRBJ1-3; D uncertain. Trimming removed 1 base at V and 0 bases at J, with 11 bases between. The germline CDR1 and CDR2 sequences are SGHKS and YYEKEE (reference sequence). The length of the CDR3 is 16 residues. The CDR3: CASSLSTGSSGNTIYF. The CDR3 DNA sequence: TGTGCCAGCAGCTTGTCGACGGGGTCCTCTGGAAACACCATATATTTT.

This chain links TRBV18 with TRBJ2-6; D is ambiguous. The CDR3 extends over 13 amino acids. Deletions cut 0 bases from V and 3 bases from J, with 0 bases between. Germline V gene lookup returns CDR1 KGHSH and CDR2 LQKENI. CDR3 nucleotide sequence: TGTGCCAGCTCACCACCTGGGGCCAACGTCCTGACTTTC. Encoded protein: CASSPPGANVLTF.

This sequence joins TRBV19 and TRBJ1-1; 7 nucleotides agree with TRBD1. The CDR3 covers 15 residues. V dropped 3 bases and J dropped 1; count of bases not matched to a gene: 5. CDR1 and CDR2 (germline): LNHDA, SQIVND (reference sequence). The CDR3 bases are TGTGCCAGTAGTATTTTGGGGGACAGGAACACTGAAGCTTTCTTT. Translated: CASSILGDRNTEAFF.

The chain uses TRBV2 and TRBJ2-4; weak D call: TRBD1 (7 bases). The CDR3 runs to 17 residues. The germline V gene encodes CDR1 SNHLY and CDR2 FYNNEI. V lost 7 bases and J lost 9, with 28 bases in between. CDR3 sequence reads: CASTEQRRDSPGSIQYF. The CDR3 DNA reads as TGTGCCAGCACCGAACAAAGGAGGGACAGCCCAGGATCCATTCAGTACTTC.

The rearrangement joins TRBV29-1 to TRBJ2-1; TRBD1 aligns across 8 bases. Trimming at V came to 6 bases and at J to 3 bases, leaving 13 bases not matched to a gene. Per germline, CDR1 SQVTM and CDR2 ANQGSEA. The CDR3 spans 16 residues. CDR3 DNA sequence: TGCAGCGTCGAGAACCCAGGGGGCATCCTCTACAATGAGCAGTTCTTC. It encodes CSVENPGGILYNEQFF.

The gene calls are TRBV24-1 and TRBJ2-7; 9 bases align to TRBD1. CDR1 and CDR2 from the germline V gene are KGHDR and SFDVKD. V gave up 4 bases and J gave up 3 bases; unmatched junction bases: 6. CDR3 length: 15 amino acids. CDR3 nucleotides: TGTGCCACCAGTGACACGGGACAGGGAAACTACGAGCAGTACTTC. Protein: CATSDTGQGNYEQYF.

This chain links TRBV13 with TRBJ1-1; no firm D call. In germline, CDR1 is PRHDT, CDR2 FYEKMQ (reference sequence). V gave up 4 bases and J gave up 7 bases, with 16 bases separating them. The CDR3 covers 14 residues. This CDR3 is CASSSKWGLGEAFF. The CDR3, as DNA: TGTGCCAGCAGCTCTAAATGGGGTTTAGGTGAAGCTTTCTTT.

The rearrangement uses TRBV5-4 and TRBJ2-1; maybe TRBD2 (6 bases). The CDR3 sequence is 14 residues long. V gave up 3 bases and J gave up 8 bases, with 15 bases separating them. The germline V gene encodes CDR1 SGHNT and CDR2 YYREEE (reference sequence). The DNA of the CDR3 is TGTGCCAGCAGCTCAGCGGGCCGCAGGGATGAGCAGTTCTTC. Its translation: CASSSAGRRDEQFF.

The V and J genes are TRBV4-3 and TRBJ2-5, with TRBD2 matching over 8 bases. V gave up 0 bases and J gave up 5 bases; unmatched junction bases: 5. This CDR3 contains 15 residues. Germline CDR1 reads LGHNA; CDR2 reads YSLEER. CDR3 residues: CASSQDRGGGETQYF. CDR3 nucleotides: TGCGCCAGCAGCCAAGATCGGGGCGGGGGGGAGACCCAGTACTTC.

The V call is TRBV6-5, the J call TRBJ2-7, with D unclear. Deletions cut 0 bases from V and 1 base from J, with 10 bases between. Per the germline V gene, CDR1 is MNHEY and CDR2 is SVGAGI. The length of the CDR3 is 15 residues. The CDR3 DNA follows: TGTGCCAGCAGTTACTCGAGTCCCTTATCCTACGAGCAGTACTTC. It yields the protein CASSYSSPLSYEQYF.

The V gene is TRBV19, the J gene TRBJ2-7; 8 bases line up with TRBD1. The CDR3 runs to 14 residues. J gave up 1 base and V 5 bases, and 4 bases lay outside the gene matches. The germline gives CDR1 LNHDA, CDR2 SQIVND (reference sequence). CDR3 in amino acids: CASSRTGKSYEQYF. The CDR3 DNA reads as TGTGCCAGTAGTCGGACAGGGAAGTCCTACGAGCAGTACTTC.